This TCR beta chain was observed in a study of blood T cell repertoires in COVID-19. Study-level background: Nucleic acid was either cDNA or gDNA, and it came from T cells, B-cell-depleted T cells, or PBMCs.

Authors' methods: It was from reference gene primer amplification that nucleated cell counts were estimated. Clones were sequenced by immunoSEQ multiplex PCR, and TCRdb holds only the in-frame ones, with some missing. The V and J calls and clone size were taken over from that table, and D and trimming were inferred from the DNA. Of 450,000 or so clones detected, 85% to 90% appear once; the ten largest clones hold 0.9%. This CDR3 is 15 amino acids long. From germline, CDR1 is SGHRS and CDR2 YFSETQ. Trimming took off 5 bases at V and 0 bases at J, with 12 bases between the two ends. Those enrolled in Seattle joined during active infection and were followed longitudinally afterward.

Sequences were obtained from peripheral blood. V is TRBV5-1 and J is TRBJ2-1; D is perhaps TRBD1 (6 bases). The receptor's source is a young man with COVID-19, enrolled during active disease. CDR3: CASRDSPSSYNEQFF. CDR3 nucleotide sequence: TGCGCCAGCAGGGACAGCCCGAGCTCCTACAATGAGCAGTTCTTC. Using reference TRBV5-1 and TRBJ2-1 for the parts outside the CDR3, the full variable domain is KAGVTQTPRYLIKTRGQQVTLSCSPISGHRSVSWYQQTPGQGLQFLFEYFSETQRNKGNFPGRFSGRQFSNSRSEMNVSTLELGDSALYLCASRDSPSSYNEQFFGPGTRLTVL.